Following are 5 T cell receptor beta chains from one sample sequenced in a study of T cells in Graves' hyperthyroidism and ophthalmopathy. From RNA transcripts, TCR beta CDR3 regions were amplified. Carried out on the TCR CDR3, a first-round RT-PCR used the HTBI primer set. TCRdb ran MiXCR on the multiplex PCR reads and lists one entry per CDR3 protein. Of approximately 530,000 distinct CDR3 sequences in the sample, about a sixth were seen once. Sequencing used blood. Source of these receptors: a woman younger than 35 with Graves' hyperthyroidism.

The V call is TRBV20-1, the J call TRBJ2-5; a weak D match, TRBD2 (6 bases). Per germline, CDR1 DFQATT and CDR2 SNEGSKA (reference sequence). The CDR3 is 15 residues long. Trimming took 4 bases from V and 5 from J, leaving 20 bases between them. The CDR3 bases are TGCAGTGCTATTCCTTTCCCGCGGGAAGGGGAGACCCAGTACTTC. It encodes CSAIPFPREGETQYF.

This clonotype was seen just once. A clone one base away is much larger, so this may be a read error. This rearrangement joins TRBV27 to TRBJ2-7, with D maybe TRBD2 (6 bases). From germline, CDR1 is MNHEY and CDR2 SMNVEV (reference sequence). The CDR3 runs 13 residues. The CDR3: CASSQRGSYGQYF. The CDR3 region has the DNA TGTGCCAGCAGTCAACGGGGGTCCTACGGGCAGTACTTC.

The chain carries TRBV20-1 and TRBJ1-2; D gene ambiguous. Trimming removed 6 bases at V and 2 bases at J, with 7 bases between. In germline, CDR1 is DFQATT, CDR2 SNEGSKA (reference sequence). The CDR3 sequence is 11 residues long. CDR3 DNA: TGCAGTGCAGGAAAAAACTATGGCTACACCTTC. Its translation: CSAGKNYGYTF.

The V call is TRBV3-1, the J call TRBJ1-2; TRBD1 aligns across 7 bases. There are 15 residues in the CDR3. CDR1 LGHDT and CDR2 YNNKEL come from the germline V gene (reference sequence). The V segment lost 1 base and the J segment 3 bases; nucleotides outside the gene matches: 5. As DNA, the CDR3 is TGTGCCAGCAGCCAAGGTAAAGGGGGCTACTATGGCTACACCTTC. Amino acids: CASSQGKGGYYGYTF. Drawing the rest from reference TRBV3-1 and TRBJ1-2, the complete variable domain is DTAVSQTPKYLVTQMGNDKSIKCEQNLGHDTMYWYKQDSKKFLKIMFSYNNKELIINETVPNRFSPKSPDKAHLNLHINSLELGDSAVYFCASSQGKGGYYGYTFGSGTRLTVV.

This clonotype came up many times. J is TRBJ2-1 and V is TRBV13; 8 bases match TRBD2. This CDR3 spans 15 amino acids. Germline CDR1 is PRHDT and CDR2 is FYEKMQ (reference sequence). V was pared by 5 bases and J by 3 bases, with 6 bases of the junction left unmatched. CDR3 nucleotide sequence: TGTGCCAGCAGCCTCAACGGGGGGGTCTACAATGAGCAGTTCTTC. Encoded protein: CASSLNGGVYNEQFF.